The present entry profiles one T cell receptor beta chain with its context. Trimming took off 8 bases at V and 2 bases at J, with 17 bases between the two ends. This CDR3 region has 15 residues. Germline V gene sequence: CDR1 SGHTA, CDR2 FQGNSA. The record originates from a study of T cell responses to AZD1222 COVID-19 vaccine. Sequencing used immunoSEQ multiplex PCR; TCRdb keeps in-frame clones, though not all of them. There are about 110,000 clones in the sample; around 85% occur only once, and around 4.6% lies in the top ten. The source is an adult in good health. Sequencing was performed on peripheral blood, taken on day 0 of AZD1222 vaccination. V is TRBV7-2 and J is TRBJ2-3, with D maybe TRBD2 (5 bases). The CDR3: CASREVTGDTDTQYF. CDR3 DNA: TGTGCCAGCCGCGAGGTCACCGGGGACACAGATACGCAGTATTTT. The whole variable domain, filled in from reference TRBV7-2 and TRBJ2-3, reads GAGVSQSPSNKVTEKGKDVELRCDPISGHTALYWYRQSLGQGLEFLIYFQGNSAPDKSGLPSDRFSAERTGGSVSTLTIQRTQQEDSAVYLCASREVTGDTDTQYFGPGTRLTVL.